These 29 T cell receptor beta chains share one sample of origin, sequenced in a study of cytomegalovirus exposure and HLA in healthy donors. PCR amplification relied on 60 Vbeta primers (plus 13 Jbeta primers). TCRdb's copy holds only in-frame clones and misses some; the assay was immunoSEQ multiplex PCR. The data hold about 150,000 clones, with around nine tenths observed a single time. Specimen: PBMCs. Receptors were obtained from a woman aged 25 to 39 in good health and CMV-seronegative.

In its sample, this clone was seen a few times. The chain couples TRBV27 to TRBJ2-5, with 9 bases identical to TRBD1. This CDR3 has 15 amino acids. The junction had 9 bases not matched to a gene; V was cut back by 5 bases and J by 5 bases. Germline V lookup: CDR1 MNHEY, CDR2 SMNVEV (reference sequence). CDR3 nucleotides: TGTGCCAGCAGTCGACTACAGGGGGCGAGGGAGACCCAGTACTTC. It encodes CASSRLQGARETQYF.

This rearrangement joins TRBV7-9 to TRBJ1-1; maybe TRBD1 (5 bases). Trimming shortened V by 3 bases and J by 6 bases, and 14 bases separated the two germline ends. The CDR3 length is 14 residues. The germline V gene encodes CDR1 SEHNR and CDR2 FQNEAQ (reference sequence). CDR3 in amino acids: CASSFEDNFAEAFF. The CDR3 DNA reads TGTGCCAGCAGCTTCGAGGACAATTTCGCTGAAGCTTTCTTT.

This chain joins TRBV6-1 and TRBJ2-5, with D tentatively TRBD1 (5 bases). Germline assignment: CDR1 MNHNS and CDR2 SASEGT. The CDR3 length is 14 residues. V was clipped by 6 bases and J by 3 bases, with 14 bases between them. This CDR3 is CASSRTGYKETQYF. The CDR3 bases are TGTGCCAGCAGCCGTACAGGTTACAAAGAGACCCAGTACTTC.

The chain joins TRBV7-2 to TRBJ2-1, with TRBD2 matching over 11 bases. This CDR3 is 14 amino acids long. CDR1 is SGHTA and CDR2 is FQGNSA in the germline V gene. The V segment lost 5 bases and the J segment 16 bases; nucleotides outside the gene matches: 13. CDR3 coding DNA: TGTGCCAGCAGCGTCCGACTAGCGGGGACCGGTGTATTCTTC. This encodes CASSVRLAGTGVFF.

This clone occurred a few times. The chain has TRBV9 and TRBJ2-1; no definite D call. The V gene's germline CDR1 is SGDLS and CDR2 YYNGEE. This CDR3 is 13 amino acids long. V was clipped by 4 bases and J by 0 bases, with 5 bases between them. The CDR3 sequence: CASSHSSYNEQFF. CDR3 nucleotides: TGTGCCAGCAGCCACTCCTCCTACAATGAGCAGTTCTTC.

J is TRBJ1-2 and V is TRBV4-3; tentatively, D is TRBD1 (6 bases). Per germline, CDR1 LGHNA and CDR2 YSLEER. Trimming took off 4 bases at V and 2 bases at J, with 14 bases between the two ends. The CDR3 loop spans 15 amino acids. The DNA of the CDR3 is TGCGCCAGCAGCCCCAGGACAGTTTTAAACTATGGCTACACCTTC. This codes for CASSPRTVLNYGYTF.

The CDR3 region is CAWSGSGGFSETQYF. Here the CDR3 DNA reads TGTGCCTGGAGTGGGAGCGGGGGGTTCTCAGAGACCCAGTACTTC. This chain uses TRBV30 with TRBJ2-5; 9 nucleotides agree with TRBD2. From germline, CDR1 is GTSNPN and CDR2 SVGIG (reference sequence). CDR3 size: 15 residues. The V gene end was trimmed by 1 base and the J gene end by 4 bases; junction bases not matched to a gene: 7.

The chain joins TRBV6-1 to TRBJ1-1; weak D call: TRBD1 (6 bases). Germline lookup yields CDR1 MNHNS and CDR2 SASEGT. The V gene lost 4 bases and the J gene lost 2 bases, with 20 bases spanning the gap. This CDR3 comprises 17 residues. The CDR3 coding sequence is TGTGCCAGCAGTGGTCCCTCCGGCAGGGGCATAAACACTGAAGCTTTCTTT. Amino acid sequence: CASSGPSGRGINTEAFF.

The count of this clone is one. The gene calls are TRBV28 and TRBJ2-7; 8 nucleotides align to TRBD2. J was trimmed by 0 bases and V by 9 bases; bases with no gene match: 7. The CDR3 sequence is 14 residues long. Germline loops: CDR1 MDHEN, CDR2 SYDVKM. The CDR3 bases are TGTGCCAGTAAAGTTAGCGGGAACTCCTACGAGCAGTACTTC. Protein product: CASKVSGNSYEQYF.

The chain carries TRBV5-5 and TRBJ2-7; 11 bases line up with TRBD2. The junction had 10 bases not matched to a gene; V was cut back by 4 bases and J by 4 bases. Germline values: CDR1 SGHKS, CDR2 YYEKEE (reference sequence). The CDR3 length is 16 residues. The CDR3 region has the DNA TGTGCCAGCAGCCTCCCCCTAGCGGGAGGAAGATACGAGCAGTACTTC. Its translation is CASSLPLAGGRYEQYF.

This clone is a singleton in its sample. This sequence joins TRBV5-1 and TRBJ2-6, with 8 bases identical to TRBD1. The trim removed 3 bases at V and 0 bases at J, leaving 8 bases unmatched. This CDR3 comprises 18 residues. The germline gives CDR1 SGHRS, CDR2 YFSETQ. CDR3 sequence: CASSSDRDVASGANVLTF. DNA for the CDR3: TGCGCCAGCAGCTCGGACAGGGATGTTGCCTCTGGGGCCAACGTCCTGACTTTC. Full variable domain (rest looked up from reference TRBV5-1 and TRBJ2-6): KAGVTQTPRYLIKTRGQQVTLSCSPISGHRSVSWYQQTPGQGLQFLFEYFSETQRNKGNFPGRFSGRQFSNSRSEMNVSTLELGDSALYLCASSSDRDVASGANVLTFGAGSRLTVL.

The CDR3 sequence: CASSLLREQYF. CDR3 nucleotide sequence: TGTGCCAGCAGTTTATTGCGCGAGCAGTACTTC. The V call is TRBV28, the J call TRBJ2-7; D unclear. Germline values: CDR1 MDHEN, CDR2 SYDVKM. Trimming removed 1 base at V and 6 bases at J, with 4 bases between. The CDR3 extends over 11 amino acids. Complete variable domain (other parts from reference TRBV28 and TRBJ2-7): DVKVTQSSRYLVKRTGEKVFLECVQDMDHENMFWYRQDPGLGLRLIYFSYDVKMKEKGDIPEGYSVSREKKERFSLILESASTNQTSMYLCASSLLREQYFGPGTRLTVT.

The genes are TRBV5-6 and TRBJ2-1, with TRBD2 matching 9 bases. This CDR3 has 16 amino acids. The trim removed 4 bases at V and 7 bases at J, leaving 12 bases unmatched. The V gene's germline CDR1 is SGHDT and CDR2 YYEEEE. CDR3 in DNA: TGTGCCAGCAGCCACGGCCCTAGCGGGATTGGAAATGAGCAGTTCTTC. Protein: CASSHGPSGIGNEQFF.

The table lists this clone with a count of one. This chain joins TRBV7-8 and TRBJ2-2, with 9 bases matching TRBD2. V was pared by 3 bases and J by 3 bases, with 11 bases of the junction left unmatched. The germline CDR1 and CDR2 sequences are SGHVS and FQNEAQ. CDR3 size: 18 residues. CDR3 sequence (DNA): TGTGCCAGCAGCTTCCAAGGAGGGCGGGGGGGCCACACCGGGGAGCTGTTTTTT. Translation: CASSFQGGRGGHTGELFF.

V and J are TRBV9 and TRBJ1-2; 8 positions match TRBD1. The germline CDR1 and CDR2 sequences are SGDLS and YYNGEE. This CDR3 is 14 amino acids long. V trimming: 4 bases; J trimming: 5 bases; junction bases outside the gene matches: 7. CDR3: CASSTLDREYGYTF. The CDR3 coding sequence is TGTGCCAGCAGCACTTTGGACAGGGAATATGGCTACACCTTC.

The V call is TRBV6-6, the J call TRBJ1-2, with D unresolved. Trimming cost V 6 bases and J 8 bases, with 13 bases left between them. Looked up from germline, CDR1 is MNHNY and CDR2 is SVGAGI (reference sequence). This CDR3 is 12 amino acids long. This CDR3 reads CASSGYLGGYTF. The CDR3 DNA follows: TGTGCCAGCAGCGGGTATTTAGGCGGCTACACCTTC.

This clone was observed a single time. V and J are TRBV4-3 and TRBJ2-1, with D uncertain. The CDR3 is made up of 17 amino acids. Germline-derived CDR1 and CDR2 are LGHNA and YSLEER. V was cut by 0 bases and J by 0 bases, with 12 bases left in between. CDR3 loop: CASSQDRFLSSYNEQFF. The CDR3 region has the DNA TGCGCCAGCAGCCAAGATCGGTTCCTAAGCTCCTACAATGAGCAGTTCTTC.

The V and J genes are TRBV4-2 and TRBJ2-2, with a tentative D call TRBD1 (6 bases). This CDR3 spans 14 amino acids. CDR1 and CDR2 from the germline V gene are LGHNA and YNFKEQ. V lost 11 bases and J lost 4, with 17 bases in between. As DNA, the CDR3 is TGTGCCGCCAGGCTGGTAGGGGGCACCGGGGAGCTGTTTTTT. It codes for CAARLVGGTGELFF.

V is TRBV28 and J is TRBJ2-7, with D possibly being TRBD1 (5 bases). CDR3 length: 13 residues. Germline CDR1 is MDHEN and CDR2 is SYDVKM. V lost 6 bases and J 3 bases, leaving 12 bases between the germline ends. CDR3 in amino acids: CASRQDLNYEQYF. The DNA of the CDR3 is TGTGCCAGCAGACAGGATTTAAACTACGAGCAGTACTTC.

The rearrangement links TRBV5-4 to TRBJ2-1, with 7 nucleotides matching TRBD1. V dropped 3 bases and J dropped 4; count of bases not matched to a gene: 7. The CDR3 has 15 amino acids. The germline V gene encodes CDR1 SGHNT and CDR2 YYREEE (reference sequence). CDR3 nucleotides: TGTGCCAGCAGCTATGGACAGGATCAGTACAATGAGCAGTTCTTC. Its protein product is CASSYGQDQYNEQFF.

The sample holds a few counts of this clone. The rearrangement uses TRBV4-3 and TRBJ2-1, with D tentatively TRBD1 (6 bases). CDR1 is LGHNA and CDR2 is YSLEER in the germline V gene. The CDR3 has 15 amino acids. V was pared by 0 bases and J by 1 base, with 7 bases between. This CDR3 is CASSQDRGSYNEQFF. As DNA, the CDR3 is TGCGCCAGCAGCCAAGATAGGGGGTCCTACAATGAGCAGTTCTTC.

The chain carries TRBV30 and TRBJ1-2; no definite D call. Germline V gene data show CDR1 as GTSNPN and CDR2 as SVGIG (reference sequence). The V gene lost 5 bases and the J gene lost 2 bases, with 12 bases spanning the gap. This CDR3 is built from 13 residues. CDR3 loop: CAWGGIVNYGYTF. Here the CDR3 DNA reads TGTGCCTGGGGCGGCATAGTAAACTATGGCTACACCTTC.

The chain carries TRBV7-2 and TRBJ1-2; D is possibly TRBD1 (6 bases). Germline V gene sequence: CDR1 SGHTA, CDR2 FQGNSA. Deletions cut 5 bases from V and 5 bases from J, with 18 bases between. The length of the CDR3 is 15 residues. Written as DNA, the CDR3 is TGTGCCAGCAGCCCCCAAGGGGACATCGGGTATGGCTACACCTTC. This encodes CASSPQGDIGYGYTF.

This sequence joins TRBV9 and TRBJ2-1; 8 positions agree with TRBD2. With V trimmed by 3 bases and J by 4 bases, 12 bases remained unmatched. This CDR3 has 17 residues. The germline CDR1 and CDR2 sequences are SGDLS and YYNGEE. The CDR3: CASSARGGAGGYNEQFF. The CDR3 DNA reads as TGTGCCAGCAGCGCCCGGGGAGGGGCGGGGGGATACAATGAGCAGTTCTTC.

The rearrangement links TRBV19 to TRBJ2-5; perhaps TRBD2 as D (6 bases). The CDR3 covers 16 residues. Trimming cost V 3 bases and J 2 bases, with 16 bases left between them. Germline values: CDR1 LNHDA, CDR2 SQIVND (reference sequence). CDR3 DNA sequence: TGTGCCAGTAGTATGGCGGGACGTATAAATCAAGAGACCCAGTACTTC. This gives the protein CASSMAGRINQETQYF.

The chain links TRBV6-5 to TRBJ2-5, with D unclear. Looked up from germline, CDR1 is MNHEY and CDR2 is SVGAGI. The V end was cut by 7 bases, the J end by 5 bases, with 8 bases between. The CDR3 extends over 11 amino acids. The CDR3 region is CASTLSETQYF. Written as DNA, the CDR3 is TGTGCCAGCACCCTTTCCGAGACCCAGTACTTC.

This clone was seen a handful of times. The CDR3: CASSLGGRGLADRDTQYF. Written as DNA, the CDR3 is TGTGCCAGCAGCCTAGGGGGCCGGGGACTAGCGGATCGAGATACGCAGTATTTT. J is TRBJ2-3 and V is TRBV7-9, with 11 bases matching TRBD2. With V trimmed by 5 bases and J by 5 bases, 15 bases remained unmatched. The CDR3 runs 18 residues. Germline values: CDR1 SEHNR, CDR2 FQNEAQ (reference sequence).

The genes are TRBV4-3 and TRBJ1-1; 9 bases are shared with TRBD1. After removal of 0 bases from V and 4 bases from J, the junction contained 9 bases not matched to a gene. CDR3 size: 17 residues. Germline V gene sequence: CDR1 LGHNA, CDR2 YSLEER. CDR3 sequence reads: CASSQEPPQGAVTEAFF. The CDR3 DNA follows: TGCGCCAGCAGCCAAGAGCCCCCACAGGGGGCGGTCACTGAAGCTTTCTTT.

This clone was seen a handful of times. The chain uses TRBV15 and TRBJ2-1; 12 bases are shared with TRBD2. After removal of 0 bases from V and 9 bases from J, the junction contained 9 bases not matched to a gene. The CDR3 runs to 17 residues. Germline lookup yields CDR1 LNHNV and CDR2 YYDKDF (reference sequence). The CDR3 spells CATSRDPASGGAGEQFF. The DNA of the CDR3 is TGTGCCACCAGCAGAGATCCGGCTAGCGGGGGGGCGGGTGAGCAGTTCTTC. Complete variable domain (other parts from reference TRBV15 and TRBJ2-1): DAMVIQNPRYQVTQFGKPVTLSCSQTLNHNVMYWYQQKSSQAPKLLFHYYDKDFNNEADTPDNFQSRRPNTSFCFLDIRSPGLGDTAMYLCATSRDPASGGAGEQFFGPGTRLTVL.